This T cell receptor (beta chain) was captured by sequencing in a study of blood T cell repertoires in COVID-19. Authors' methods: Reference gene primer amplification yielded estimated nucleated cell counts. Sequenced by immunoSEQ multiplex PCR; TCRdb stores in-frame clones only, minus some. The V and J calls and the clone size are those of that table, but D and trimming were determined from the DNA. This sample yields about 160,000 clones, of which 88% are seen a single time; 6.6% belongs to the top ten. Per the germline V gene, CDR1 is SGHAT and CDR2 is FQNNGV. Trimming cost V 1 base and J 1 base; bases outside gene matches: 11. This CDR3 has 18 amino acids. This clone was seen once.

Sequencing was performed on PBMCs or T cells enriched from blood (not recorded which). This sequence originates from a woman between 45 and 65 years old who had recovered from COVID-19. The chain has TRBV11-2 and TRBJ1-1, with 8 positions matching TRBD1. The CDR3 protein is CASSLVGGTTGENTEAFF. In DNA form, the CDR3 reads TGTGCCAGCAGCTTAGTAGGTGGCACGACAGGGGAGAACACTGAAGCTTTCTTT.